A single sample gave rise to the 5 T cell receptor beta chains below, sequenced in a study of early T cells in non-severe SARS-CoV-2 infection. One entry per CDR3 protein results from TCRdb running MiXCR on the 5' RACE reads. The sample holds around 25,000 distinct CDR3 sequences; nearly 5% are singletons and the top ten take about 6.2%. Sequenced sample: whole blood. These receptors came from an adult who was a healthcare worker with PCR-confirmed SARS-CoV-2 infection or an uninfected control (not recorded which).

This clonotype was counted many times. J is TRBJ1-5 and V is TRBV7-9; D unresolved. The CDR3 length is 14 residues. With 4 bases removed from V and 1 base from J, the gap between germline ends came to 8 bases. The germline V gene encodes CDR1 SEHNR and CDR2 FQNEAQ (reference sequence). The CDR3 nucleotides are TGTGCCAGCAGCTCTCCGGGGAGCAATCAGCCCCAGCATTTT. Its protein is CASSSPGSNQPQHF.

The chain carries TRBV2 and TRBJ2-7, with unresolved D. Per germline, CDR1 SNHLY and CDR2 FYNNEI. The V end was cut by 1 base, the J end by 3 bases, with 4 bases between. CDR3 length equals 12 residues. CDR3 sequence (DNA): TGTGCCAGCAGTGAAGAAGTCTACGAGCAGTACTTC. It codes for CASSEEVYEQYF.

By sample share, this clonotype is medium-sized. This chain connects TRBV7-6 to TRBJ2-3; 9 bases map to TRBD2. V trimming: 2 bases; J trimming: 3 bases; junction bases outside the gene matches: 6. CDR1 SGHVS and CDR2 FNYEAQ come from the germline V gene. This CDR3 comprises 16 residues. Here the CDR3 DNA reads TGTGCCAGCAGCTTAAGGGGCCTAGCGGGGACAGATACGCAGTATTTT. Its translation: CASSLRGLAGTDTQYF.

The chain is built from TRBV2 and TRBJ2-5, with D perhaps matching TRBD1 (5 bases). This CDR3 region has 14 residues. Between the trimmed V and J ends, which lost 3 bases and 3 bases, there was a span of 11 bases. Germline V gene data show CDR1 as SNHLY and CDR2 as FYNNEI. The DNA for the CDR3 is TGTGCCAGCAGTGATTGGGCAGGGAAAGAGACCCAGTACTTC. Translating it yields CASSDWAGKETQYF.

This chain connects TRBV9 to TRBJ1-5; D not resolved. CDR3 length: 15 residues. With 2 bases removed from V and 0 bases from J, the gap between germline ends came to 9 bases. Germline V gives CDR1 SGDLS, CDR2 YYNGEE. CDR3 nucleotide sequence: TGTGCCAGCAGCGTGAGCGGTGATAGCAATCAGCCCCAGCATTTT. Protein sequence: CASSVSGDSNQPQHF.